Many counts were recorded for the clone carrying this T cell receptor beta chain. Its target is unknown. For TCRbeta, the library was prepared with unique molecular identifiers. MiXCR, run by TCRdb on the PCR reads, gives a single entry per CDR3 protein. The data hold 250,000 to 300,000 distinct CDR3 sequences, with about a tenth observed a single time. This sample stems from a study of T-cell reconstitution after alpha-beta-depleted transplantation in children. The V segment lost 5 bases and the J segment 3 bases; nucleotides outside the gene matches: 6. The CDR3 spans 14 residues. Germline V gene sequence: CDR1 SGHTS, CDR2 YDEGEE. Findings of the study overall: Where alpha-beta T cells came from about two months after transplant was reportedly several hundred expanded graft clones. For some patients, TCRbeta diversity was high at day 60 because of recipient T cells and thymic progenitors that survived.

The receptor was isolated from a boy under two years old with acute myeloid leukemia, due to receive a stem cell transplant. The sample was PBMCs, taken before TCRalphabeta/CD19-depleted stem cell transplant. The chain joins TRBV5-8 to TRBJ2-3; 7 bases map to TRBD1. CDR3 region: CASSPDRETDTQYF. The CDR3 DNA reads TGTGCCAGCAGTCCCGACAGGGAGACAGATACGCAGTATTTT. The variable domain in full, with the rest retrieved from reference TRBV5-8 and TRBJ2-3, is EAGVTQSPTHLIKTRGQQATLRCSPISGHTSVYWYQQALGLGLQFLLWYDEGEERNRGNFPPRFSGRQFPNYSSELNVNALELEDSALYLCASSPDRETDTQYFGPGTRLTVL.